What follows are 12 T cell receptor beta chains derived from one specimen sequenced in a study of cytomegalovirus exposure and HLA in healthy donors. The PCR used 60 Vbeta and 13 Jbeta primers. Method: immunoSEQ multiplex PCR; TCRdb's copy keeps in-frame clones and lacks some. Of approximately 170,000 clones in the sample, around 68% are singletons; the top ten hold roughly 1.4%. Material for sequencing was PBMCs. The receptors originated from a man in his fifties or sixties in good health and CMV-seronegative.

This clone has more than one count but fewer than ten. This chain connects TRBV6-1 to TRBJ1-1, with D possibly TRBD1 on 6 matching bases. This CDR3 is built from 15 residues. The germline gives CDR1 MNHNS, CDR2 SASEGT. V lost 2 bases to trimming and J lost 4 bases, with 14 bases between them. CDR3 DNA sequence: TGTGCCAGCAGTGAAATTGTGGGGGCGCGCACTGAAGCTTTCTTT. Translation: CASSEIVGARTEAFF.

The gene calls are TRBV10-3 and TRBJ1-1; 11 bases agree with TRBD1. Germline assignment: CDR1 ENHRY and CDR2 SYGVKD. The CDR3 runs 15 residues. The V and J ends lost 4 bases and 6 bases, in that order; junction bases with no gene match: 7. The CDR3 reads CAISVRDRGFPEAFF. DNA of the CDR3: TGTGCCATCAGTGTCCGGGACAGGGGGTTCCCTGAAGCTTTCTTT.

The chain recombines TRBV18 with TRBJ2-2; a possible D gene is TRBD2 (5 bases). The germline gives CDR1 KGHSH, CDR2 LQKENI. This CDR3 region has 18 residues. Trimming removed 6 bases from V and 0 bases from J, with 20 bases in between. DNA of the CDR3: TGTGCCAGCTCGCTACTCGGCCAAGGACTCACGAACACCGGGGAGCTGTTTTTT. It translates to CASSLLGQGLTNTGELFF.

The chain links TRBV7-9 to TRBJ1-1; D is unresolved. V was pared by 1 base and J by 2 bases, with 5 bases between. The CDR3 length is 13 residues. CDR1 is SEHNR and CDR2 is FQNEAQ in the germline V gene (reference sequence). CDR3 DNA: TGTGCCAGCAGCTTAGACAGTAACACTGAAGCTTTCTTT. This translates into CASSLDSNTEAFF.

On this clone: At one end, the junction sequence differs from germline, possibly due to a read error. The gene calls are TRBV15 and TRBJ2-7; 8 positions agree with TRBD2. This CDR3 has 18 amino acids. Germline V gene sequence: CDR1 LNHNV, CDR2 YYDKDF (reference sequence). The CDR3 DNA reads TGTACCACCAGCAATCTGGTTAGGAGCGGGGGAGAATTCTACGAGCAGTACTTC. The encoded protein is CTTSNLVRSGGEFYEQYF.

The rearrangement joins TRBV4-1 to TRBJ2-2, with D unresolved. The CDR3 sequence is 14 residues long. The V end lost 3 bases, the J end lost 3 bases, and 8 bases lay between the germline ends. CDR1 and CDR2 from the germline V gene are MGHRA and YSYEKL. CDR3 loop: CASSHELHTGELFF. As DNA, the CDR3 is TGCGCCAGCAGCCATGAGCTCCACACCGGGGAGCTGTTTTTT.

The CDR3 DNA is TGCGCCAGCAGCCTCGGGACTAGCGGGGGGGGCGAGCAGTACTTC. Translating gives CASSLGTSGGGEQYF. The chain combines TRBV5-1 with TRBJ2-7; the match to TRBD2 covers 16 bases. Germline CDR1 reads SGHRS; CDR2 reads YFSETQ. The CDR3 length is 15 residues. V shed 4 bases, J shed 6 bases, and the junction held 4 bases outside the gene matches.

This clone was observed a few times. The V gene is TRBV19, the J gene TRBJ2-6, with D hard to call. The CDR3 consists of 16 residues. Trimming cost V 3 bases and J 1 base, with 10 bases left between them. Germline CDR1 LNHDA, CDR2 SQIVND (reference sequence). The CDR3 protein is CASSMATFSGANVLTF. The CDR3 bases are TGTGCCAGTAGTATGGCAACCTTTTCTGGGGCCAACGTCCTGACTTTC.

This clone was counted a few times. This chain uses TRBV5-1 with TRBJ2-7, with no clear D. V was shortened by 2 bases and J by 6 bases, with 15 bases between the two germline ends. The CDR3 extends over 14 amino acids. Per germline, CDR1 SGHRS and CDR2 YFSETQ. The CDR3 loop reads CASSFVAETGEQYF. The CDR3 region has the DNA TGCGCCAGCAGCTTCGTGGCGGAGACCGGCGAGCAGTACTTC.

The rearrangement uses TRBV7-9 and TRBJ2-7; TRBD1 might be the D (5 bases). The CDR3 covers 13 residues. Trimming cost V 5 bases and J 5 bases, with 13 bases left between them. CDR1 SEHNR and CDR2 FQNEAQ come from the germline V gene (reference sequence). CDR3 nucleotide sequence: TGTGCCAGCAGCGGCAGGGCGGTCGACGAGCAGTACTTC. It specifies CASSGRAVDEQYF.

The chain's CDR3 is CATSRASGSTDTQYF. CDR3 nucleotides: TGTGCCACCAGCAGAGCTTCAGGCAGCACAGATACGCAGTATTTT. The chain carries TRBV15 and TRBJ2-3; D unclear. The CDR3 covers 15 residues. Per the germline V gene, CDR1 is LNHNV and CDR2 is YYDKDF (reference sequence). V lost 1 base to trimming and J lost 0 bases, with 8 bases between them.

The chain combines TRBV7-6 with TRBJ1-1; 8 nucleotides align to TRBD1. This CDR3 is 14 amino acids long. The trim removed 5 bases at V and 5 bases at J, leaving 7 bases unmatched. Germline V gene lookup returns CDR1 SGHVS and CDR2 FNYEAQ. CDR3 sequence reads: CASSLAGGYTEAFF. In nucleotides, the CDR3 is TGTGCCAGCAGCCTCGCAGGGGGCTATACTGAAGCTTTCTTT.